The 18 T cell receptor beta chains in this list originate from one sample, sequenced in a study of blood T cell repertoires in COVID-19. Profiling relied on immunoSEQ multiplex PCR, and the TCRdb table lists in-frame clones only, not all of them. The repertoire holds approximately 300,000 clones, with about 90% as singletons. Sequencing was performed on peripheral blood. The receptors here all came from a man aged 18 to 35 who had recovered from COVID-19.

The chain joins TRBV5-1 to TRBJ1-4; 8 nucleotides align to TRBD1. From germline, CDR1 is SGHRS and CDR2 YFSETQ. J was trimmed by 7 bases and V by 4 bases; bases with no gene match: 6. This CDR3 region has 14 residues. CDR3 in amino acids: CASSQTGATEKLFF. CDR3 coding DNA: TGCGCCAGCAGCCAGACAGGGGCGACTGAAAAACTGTTTTTT.

The J gene is TRBJ1-1, the V gene TRBV10-1, with D possibly TRBD1 on 6 matching bases. This CDR3 is built from 13 residues. Trimming took 10 bases from V and 3 from J, leaving 15 bases between them. Germline V gene lookup returns CDR1 WNHNN and CDR2 SYGVQD (reference sequence). CDR3 nucleotides: TGCGCCACCTCCACAGGGAAACACACTGAAGCTTTCTTT. It translates to CATSTGKHTEAFF.

J is TRBJ2-1 and V is TRBV9, with TRBD1 matching 7 bases. Germline V gene lookup returns CDR1 SGDLS and CDR2 YYNGEE. V lost 0 bases to trimming and J lost 8 bases; unmatched junction nucleotides: 8. There are 15 residues in the CDR3. The CDR3 region has the DNA TGTGCCAGCAGCGTAGAGTTTTGGCAGGGGGATGAGCAGTTCTTC. It is translated as CASSVEFWQGDEQFF.

The chain links TRBV6-5 to TRBJ1-3; maybe TRBD1 (5 bases). CDR3 length equals 15 residues. In germline, CDR1 is MNHEY, CDR2 SVGAGI. The V gene lost 2 bases and the J gene lost 8 bases, with 16 bases spanning the gap. The CDR3 DNA follows: TGTGCCAGCAGTTACGATGTGCGGGGGGGAGACACCATATATTTT. Amino acid sequence: CASSYDVRGGDTIYF.

The chain employs TRBV13 and TRBJ2-7, with D possibly being TRBD2 (6 bases). Trimming shortened V by 5 bases and J by 1 base, and 15 bases separated the two germline ends. Germline assignment: CDR1 PRHDT and CDR2 FYEKMQ (reference sequence). This CDR3 region has 15 residues. CDR3 region: CASSPQDGRSYEQYF. The CDR3 DNA reads as TGTGCCAGCAGCCCCCAGGACGGGAGATCCTACGAGCAGTACTTC.

This clone was counted only a few times. The chain links TRBV5-1 to TRBJ2-3; maybe TRBD2 (6 bases). V shed 1 base and J shed 5 bases, with 11 bases lying between them. Germline-derived CDR1 and CDR2 are SGHRS and YFSETQ. This CDR3 comprises 14 residues. The CDR3 sequence: CASSLTSLGDTQYF. CDR3 sequence (DNA): TGCGCCAGCAGCTTGACTAGCTTGGGAGATACGCAGTATTTT.

CDR3 in amino acids: CASSQDRTSLLSSSTDTQYF. In DNA, the CDR3 is TGCGCCAGCAGCCAAGACAGGACTAGCCTACTGTCCTCTAGCACAGATACGCAGTATTTT. V and J are TRBV4-1 and TRBJ2-3, with 8 bases lining up with TRBD2. The V gene's germline CDR1 is MGHRA and CDR2 YSYEKL. The CDR3 runs to 20 residues. Trimming took 0 bases from V and 0 from J; bases not matched to a gene: 14.

As DNA, the CDR3 is TGTGCCAGCAGTTACGGACTAGCGGGGACCTACGAGCAGTACTTC. Its protein is CASSYGLAGTYEQYF. J is TRBJ2-7 and V is TRBV6-5; 12 bases match TRBD2. The CDR3 covers 15 residues. V lost 2 bases to trimming and J lost 2 bases; unmatched junction nucleotides: 1. Per the germline V gene, CDR1 is MNHEY and CDR2 is SVGAGI.

The V gene is TRBV6-1, the J gene TRBJ2-1, with 14 bases aligning to TRBD2. With V trimmed by 1 base and J by 2 bases, 4 bases remained unmatched. Germline CDR1 and CDR2: MNHNS and SASEGT. The CDR3 covers 18 residues. Here the CDR3 reads CASSEGTSGRTTYNEQFF. CDR3 DNA: TGTGCCAGCAGTGAAGGGACTAGCGGGAGGACTACCTACAATGAGCAGTTCTTC.

This clone was seen more than once but under ten times. The V call is TRBV7-9, the J call TRBJ1-5; D gene uncertain. V lost 0 bases and J lost 10, with 13 bases in between. The CDR3 runs 14 residues. Germline CDR1 is SEHNR and CDR2 is FQNEAQ (reference sequence). The CDR3 spells CASSLAAGLGPQHF. CDR3 DNA sequence: TGTGCCAGCAGCTTAGCTGCAGGATTAGGACCCCAGCATTTT.

The genes are TRBV6-4 and TRBJ2-1, with a weak D call TRBD2 (6 bases). V was shortened by 4 bases and J by 6 bases, with 13 bases between the two germline ends. CDR3 size: 14 residues. Germline V lookup: CDR1 MRHNA, CDR2 SNTAGT. The CDR3, as DNA: TGTGCCAGCAGTGGTGGGGGACTCTTCAATGAGCAGTTCTTC. Translation: CASSGGGLFNEQFF.

This chain connects TRBV2 to TRBJ1-2; no clear D. Trimming removed 2 bases from V and 7 bases from J, with 11 bases in between. This CDR3 contains 13 residues. From germline, CDR1 is SNHLY and CDR2 FYNNEI. The CDR3: CASSETLSGGYTF. The DNA of the CDR3 is TGTGCCAGCAGTGAAACTCTGTCTGGTGGCTACACCTTC.

The chain has TRBV25-1 and TRBJ2-7; possibly TRBD2 for D (5 bases). This CDR3 has 13 amino acids. Between the trimmed V and J ends, which lost 8 bases and 3 bases, there was a span of 14 bases. Per germline, CDR1 MGHDK and CDR2 SYGVNS. CDR3: CASQRARRYEQYF. CDR3 in DNA: TGTGCCAGCCAGAGGGCTAGACGCTACGAGCAGTACTTC.

This chain connects TRBV5-1 to TRBJ1-4, with D perhaps TRBD1 (5 bases). V lost 3 bases, J lost 5 bases, and 14 bases lay in between. The CDR3 has 15 residues. From germline, CDR1 is SGHRS and CDR2 YFSETQ. The chain's CDR3 is CASSSQGAPNEKLFF. The CDR3 DNA sequence: TGCGCCAGCAGCTCCCAAGGGGCGCCAAATGAAAAACTGTTTTTT. The entire variable domain, with the rest obtained from reference TRBV5-1 and TRBJ1-4, is as follows: KAGVTQTPRYLIKTRGQQVTLSCSPISGHRSVSWYQQTPGQGLQFLFEYFSETQRNKGNFPGRFSGRQFSNSRSEMNVSTLELGDSALYLCASSSQGAPNEKLFFGSGTQLSVL.

This chain uses TRBV4-1 with TRBJ2-7; TRBD1 agrees at 10 bases. Germline V lookup: CDR1 MGHRA, CDR2 YSYEKL. Losses at the gene ends were 4 bases for V and 4 bases for J; bases not matched to a gene: 4. The CDR3 runs 14 residues. This CDR3 reads CASSLTGGEYEQYF. The CDR3 nucleotides are TGCGCCAGCAGCCTGACAGGGGGCGAATACGAGCAGTACTTC.

This sequence joins TRBV12-3 or TRBV12-4 and TRBJ1-6; D may be TRBD1 (6 bases). V shed 6 bases and J shed 15 bases, with 18 bases lying between them. The CDR3 is 13 amino acids. CDR3 loop: CASSPTRDRLLHF. The CDR3 DNA reads as TGTGCCAGCAGCCCCACCCGTGACAGGCTCCTCCACTTT.

The chain couples TRBV7-7 to TRBJ2-7; 10 bases agree with TRBD2. CDR3 length: 19 amino acids. In germline, CDR1 is SSHAT, CDR2 FNYEAQ (reference sequence). The V gene end was trimmed by 5 bases and the J gene end by 6 bases; junction bases not matched to a gene: 22. The CDR3 DNA reads TGTGCCAGCAGCCCCGGACAGGGATGGAAGGTAGCGGGAGGATCCGAGCAGTACTTC. Its translation: CASSPGQGWKVAGGSEQYF.

This rearrangement joins TRBV12-2 to TRBJ2-3; the table's D call of TRBD2 was not tested on the DNA. TRBV12-2 is flagged as a pseudogene. CDR3 length equals 21 residues. The CDR3 loop reads CASRPLTSGGFLPPGTDTQYF. Here the CDR3 DNA reads TGTGCAAGTCGCCCCCTTACTAGCGGGGGGTTCCTACCCCCTGGCACAGATACGCAGTATTTT.